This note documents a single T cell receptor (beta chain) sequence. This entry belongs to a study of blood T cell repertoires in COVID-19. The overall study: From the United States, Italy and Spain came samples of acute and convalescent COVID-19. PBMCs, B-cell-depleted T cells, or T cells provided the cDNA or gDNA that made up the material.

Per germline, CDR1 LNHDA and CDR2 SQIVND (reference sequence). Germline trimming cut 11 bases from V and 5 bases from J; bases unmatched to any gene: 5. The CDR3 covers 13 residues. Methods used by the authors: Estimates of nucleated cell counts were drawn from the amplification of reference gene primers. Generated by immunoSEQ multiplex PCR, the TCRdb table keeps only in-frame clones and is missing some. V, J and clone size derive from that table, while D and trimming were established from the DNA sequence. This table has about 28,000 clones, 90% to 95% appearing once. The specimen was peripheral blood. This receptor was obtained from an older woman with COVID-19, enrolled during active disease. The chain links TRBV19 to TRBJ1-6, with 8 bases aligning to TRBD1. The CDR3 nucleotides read TGTGCCGCAGGGGGCCTTCATAATTCACCCCTCCACTTT. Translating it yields CAAGGLHNSPLHF.